The 27 T cell receptor beta chains given below trace back to one sample, sequenced in a study of CD8+ T cells in alopecia areata. In each case, RNA was isolated and then reverse transcribed into cDNA as the sequencing template. Data came from immunoSEQ multiplex PCR; TCRdb stores just in-frame clones and leaves some out. The data show around 60,000 clones, under 60% seen once. Treatment indicated: oral pan-JAK inhibitor, 5-10 mg twice daily. Sequences were derived from CD8+ T cells sorted from blood, sampled at approximately week 36, from a patient treated with tofacitinib. The receptor source for this set is a human donor with alopecia areata.

J is TRBJ2-7 and V is TRBV5-1; a possible D gene is TRBD1 (5 bases). This CDR3 has 13 amino acids. Trimming stripped 0 bases from V and 2 bases from J, with 6 bases between. The germline V gene encodes CDR1 SGHRS and CDR2 YFSETQ. CDR3 protein: CASSLGRAYEQYF. The CDR3, as DNA: TGCGCCAGCAGCTTGGGCAGGGCCTACGAGCAGTACTTC. The full variable domain, its missing parts supplied by reference TRBV5-1 and TRBJ2-7, is KAGVTQTPRYLIKTRGQQVTLSCSPISGHRSVSWYQQTPGQGLQFLFEYFSETQRNKGNFPGRFSGRQFSNSRSEMNVSTLELGDSALYLCASSLGRAYEQYFGPGTRLTVT.

This clone has just a few counts. The V call is TRBV29-1, the J call TRBJ2-7, with TRBD2 matching over 7 bases. CDR1 and CDR2 (germline): SQVTM, ANQGSEA. The CDR3 runs 15 residues. J lost 1 base, V lost 0 bases, and 6 bases had no gene match. The CDR3 spells CSVEDPREGSYEQYF. The CDR3 DNA follows: TGCAGCGTTGAAGATCCGAGGGAGGGATCCTACGAGCAGTACTTC.

This clone occurred a few times. The chain is built from TRBV30 and TRBJ1-5, with no clear D. The CDR3 runs to 17 residues. With 0 bases removed from V and 2 bases from J, the gap between germline ends came to 17 bases. The V gene's germline CDR1 is GTSNPN and CDR2 SVGIG (reference sequence). The CDR3 DNA sequence: TGTGCCTGGAGTGTACCCTTAGGGAGGCGTGGCAATCAGCCCCAGCATTTT. As protein: CAWSVPLGRRGNQPQHF.

The J gene is TRBJ1-2, the V gene TRBV9; maybe TRBD1 (5 bases). In germline, CDR1 is SGDLS, CDR2 YYNGEE. The V end lost 0 bases, the J end lost 9 bases, and 18 bases lay between the germline ends. The CDR3 is made up of 15 amino acids. The CDR3 spells CASSVGGADVLSYTF. CDR3 nucleotide sequence: TGTGCCAGCAGCGTAGGTGGGGCCGACGTATTAAGCTACACCTTC.

The CDR3: CASSYSRTSQPQHF. In nucleotides, the CDR3 is TGTGCCAGCAGTTACTCGAGGACAAGTCAGCCCCAGCATTTT. The genes are TRBV6-5 and TRBJ1-5; perhaps TRBD1 as D (5 bases). The V gene lost 0 bases and the J gene lost 6 bases, with 9 bases spanning the gap. Germline V gives CDR1 MNHEY, CDR2 SVGAGI. There are 14 residues in the CDR3.

The chain employs TRBV5-1 and TRBJ2-1; D is perhaps TRBD2 (6 bases). CDR1 and CDR2 (germline): SGHRS, YFSETQ. The length of the CDR3 is 18 residues. The V gene lost 5 bases and the J gene lost 1 base, with 22 bases spanning the gap. CDR3 loop: CASRHPQSGLPSYNEQFF. The CDR3, as DNA: TGCGCCAGCAGGCACCCTCAGTCCGGACTACCTTCCTACAATGAGCAGTTCTTC.

This chain joins TRBV11-2 and TRBJ2-1, with a weak D call TRBD1 (5 bases). Per germline, CDR1 SGHAT and CDR2 FQNNGV. This CDR3 spans 15 amino acids. Trimming cost V 0 bases and J 7 bases, with 13 bases left between them. The CDR3: CASSLESGKANEQFF. CDR3 coding DNA: TGTGCCAGCAGCTTAGAGTCAGGGAAGGCGAATGAGCAGTTCTTC.

The V call is TRBV30, the J call TRBJ1-1, with 8 bases lining up with TRBD1. The V and J ends lost 3 bases and 3 bases, in that order; junction bases with no gene match: 3. The CDR3 sequence is 13 residues long. CDR1 and CDR2 (germline): GTSNPN, SVGIG (reference sequence). The CDR3 sequence: CAWRGQAHTEAFF. Here the CDR3 DNA reads TGTGCCTGGAGGGGACAGGCCCACACTGAAGCTTTCTTT.

V usage is TRBV29-1 and J usage is TRBJ2-1; D is possibly TRBD2 (6 bases). There are 12 residues in the CDR3. The germline V and J ends were trimmed by 6 bases and 0 bases, with 6 bases remaining between them. CDR1 SQVTM and CDR2 ANQGSEA come from the germline V gene. In nucleotides, the CDR3 is TGCAGCGTGGGAGGCTCCTACAATGAGCAGTTCTTC. It translates to CSVGGSYNEQFF.

The rearrangement uses TRBV6-5 and TRBJ2-2; no definite D call. The CDR3 totals 14 residues. Germline CDR1 is MNHEY and CDR2 is SVGAGI. Trimming cost V 2 bases and J 6 bases, with 10 bases left between them. CDR3 in DNA: TGTGCCAGCAGTTACACCCTCAAGCCCGGGGAGCTGTTTTTT. Amino acids: CASSYTLKPGELFF.

This rearrangement joins TRBV4-1 to TRBJ2-1; no clear D gene. The V and J ends lost 0 bases and 4 bases respectively, with 7 bases between them. The germline gives CDR1 MGHRA, CDR2 YSYEKL. The CDR3 contains 14 residues. CDR3 in amino acids: CASSQDLSYNEQFF. CDR3 DNA sequence: TGCGCCAGCAGCCAAGACTTAAGTTACAATGAGCAGTTCTTC.

The chain links TRBV4-3 to TRBJ2-3; TRBD2 agrees at 11 bases. This CDR3 is 17 amino acids long. In germline, CDR1 is LGHNA, CDR2 YSLEER. Trimming cost V 0 bases and J 3 bases; bases outside gene matches: 5. The CDR3 bases are TGCGCCAGCAGCCAAGATCAACTAGCGGGAGTGACAGATACGCAGTATTTT. Amino acids: CASSQDQLAGVTDTQYF.

The chain employs TRBV19 and TRBJ2-7, with a possible D match to TRBD1 (6 bases). Trimming left V 5 bases short and J 3 bases short, with 17 bases between. The CDR3 contains 15 residues. The germline gives CDR1 LNHDA, CDR2 SQIVND (reference sequence). This CDR3 is CASSLRDTELYEQYF. CDR3 nucleotides: TGTGCCAGTAGTCTCCGGGACACCGAGCTCTACGAGCAGTACTTC. Variable domain in full (rest from reference TRBV19 and TRBJ2-7): DGGITQSPKYLFRKEGQNVTLSCEQNLNHDAMYWYRQDPGQGLRLIYYSQIVNDFQKGDIAEGYSVSREKKESFPLTVTSAQKNPTAFYLCASSLRDTELYEQYFGPGTRLTVT.

There are a few counts of this clone. This rearrangement joins TRBV6-5 to TRBJ1-2; 8 positions agree with TRBD1. This CDR3 has 15 residues. Germline CDR1 reads MNHEY; CDR2 reads SVGAGI. V was pared by 6 bases and J by 6 bases, with 12 bases of the junction left unmatched. This CDR3 reads CASRRGQGANDGYTF. The CDR3 nucleotides read TGTGCCAGCAGACGAGGGCAGGGGGCCAACGATGGCTACACCTTC.

The CDR3 DNA reads TGTGCCATCAGTGAGGGGCGGGAGCGGGGCGAGACCCAGTACTTC. Translating gives CAISEGRERGETQYF. V and J are TRBV10-3 and TRBJ2-5; the match to TRBD2 covers 7 bases. The CDR3 loop spans 15 amino acids. Germline CDR1 is ENHRY and CDR2 is SYGVKD. V was pared by 2 bases and J by 5 bases, with 8 bases of the junction left unmatched.

The gene calls are TRBV7-9 and TRBJ2-1; 7 nucleotides match TRBD1. The CDR3 runs to 15 residues. The germline V gene has CDR1 SEHNR and CDR2 FQNEAQ (reference sequence). V lost 5 bases to trimming and J lost 0 bases; unmatched junction nucleotides: 4. The CDR3 DNA follows: TGTGCCAGCAGCCACAGGGGTCTCTCCTACAATGAGCAGTTCTTC. This encodes CASSHRGLSYNEQFF.

The chain carries TRBV6-6 and TRBJ2-5; TRBD1 agrees at 7 bases. V lost 7 bases, J lost 2 bases, and 1 base stayed unmatched. This CDR3 comprises 12 residues. Germline CDR1 is MNHNY and CDR2 is SVGAGI (reference sequence). The CDR3 loop is CASTGGQETQYF. In DNA, the CDR3 is TGTGCCAGCACAGGGGGTCAAGAGACCCAGTACTTC.

This clone was counted a few times. The gene calls are TRBV30 and TRBJ2-1; unclear D gene. This CDR3 is 15 amino acids long. CDR1 and CDR2 from the germline V gene are GTSNPN and SVGIG (reference sequence). Trimming removed 0 bases at V and 4 bases at J, with 13 bases between. The CDR3 bases are TGTGCCTGGAGTGTCCCCCGCAGAGTGTACAATGAGCAGTTCTTC. This sequence encodes CAWSVPRRVYNEQFF.

The V gene is TRBV6-5, the J gene TRBJ1-2, with D uncertain. Looked up from germline, CDR1 is MNHEY and CDR2 is SVGAGI. This CDR3 is 16 amino acids long. The V and J ends lost 2 bases and 4 bases respectively, with 17 bases between them. Written as DNA, the CDR3 is TGTGCCAGCAGTTACGGTACTTCGTGGCAGCTCTATGGCTACACCTTC. Translation: CASSYGTSWQLYGYTF.

The table lists this clone with a count of one. This sequence joins TRBV13 and TRBJ2-7, with TRBD1 as a possible D gene (6 bases). Germline V gene sequence: CDR1 PRHDT, CDR2 FYEKMQ (reference sequence). The CDR3 length is 14 residues. The germline V and J ends were trimmed by 2 bases and 5 bases, with 13 bases remaining between them. CDR3 sequence reads: CASSLSQGIDEQYF. DNA of the CDR3: TGTGCCAGCAGCTTATCACAGGGAATCGACGAGCAGTACTTC.

This clone has more than one count but fewer than ten. At one boundary the junction diverges from the germline segment, which might be a read error. The chain employs TRBV6-1 and TRBJ2-1; no reliable D call. This CDR3 has 15 residues. In germline, CDR1 is MNHNS, CDR2 SASEGT. CDR3 region: CASSESAEPYNEQFF. CDR3 nucleotide sequence: TGCGCCAGCAGTGAGTCGGCGGAGCCCTACAATGAGCAGTTCTTC.

This clone has more than one count but fewer than ten. This chain links TRBV6-1 with TRBJ2-3; 8 bases align to TRBD2. CDR1 is MNHNS, CDR2 SASEGT, per germline. CDR3 length: 14 residues. J was trimmed by 2 bases and V by 10 bases; bases with no gene match: 8. CDR3 DNA sequence: TGTGCCATCACAGCGGGGGACCCCACAGATACGCAGTATTTT. Its protein product is CAITAGDPTDTQYF.

The sample holds a few counts of this clone. The chain employs TRBV11-2 and TRBJ2-5; D is unresolved. Trimming cost V 5 bases and J 5 bases, with 15 bases left between them. The CDR3 spans 14 residues. The germline V gene has CDR1 SGHAT and CDR2 FQNNGV. For the CDR3, the DNA is TGTGCCAGCAGCCCCCTCGAGAGGTTCGAGACCCAGTACTTC. It codes for CASSPLERFETQYF.

This clone was seen only a few times. This chain uses TRBV29-1 with TRBJ2-7, with 8 bases identical to TRBD1. The CDR3 length is 12 residues. With 7 bases clipped from V and 6 bases from J, the junction kept 8 bases outside the gene matches. CDR1 and CDR2 (germline): SQVTM, ANQGSEA. The CDR3 coding sequence is TGCAGCGCTGCGGGGACAGGCGGCGAGCAGTACTTC. Translating gives CSAAGTGGEQYF.

This chain joins TRBV15 and TRBJ2-7, with a possible D match to TRBD2 (6 bases). Germline V lookup: CDR1 LNHNV, CDR2 YYDKDF (reference sequence). V gave up 4 bases and J gave up 6 bases, with 10 bases separating them. CDR3 length: 12 residues. The CDR3 bases are TGTGCCACCAGCATGGGGGGTCGCGAGCAGTACTTC. Residues: CATSMGGREQYF. Looking up the rest from reference TRBV15 and TRBJ2-7 gives the full variable domain: DAMVIQNPRYQVTQFGKPVTLSCSQTLNHNVMYWYQQKSSQAPKLLFHYYDKDFNNEADTPDNFQSRRPNTSFCFLDIRSPGLGDTAMYLCATSMGGREQYFGPGTRLTVT.

This clone was observed a few times. The chain carries TRBV29-1 and TRBJ1-2; the match to TRBD1 covers 10 bases. Germline V gives CDR1 SQVTM, CDR2 ANQGSEA. V gave up 3 bases and J gave up 8 bases; unmatched junction bases: 9. CDR3 length equals 14 residues. CDR3 nucleotides: TGCAGCGTTGATCCGGGACAGGGGTCGGGAGGCTACACCTTC. Translated: CSVDPGQGSGGYTF.

This chain connects TRBV7-9 to TRBJ2-3; TRBD2 agrees at 7 bases. The V segment lost 4 bases and the J segment 5 bases; nucleotides outside the gene matches: 15. The CDR3 totals 17 residues. In germline, CDR1 is SEHNR, CDR2 FQNEAQ (reference sequence). CDR3 DNA: TGTGCCAGCAGCTCCTCAGGGACGCGTGCGGGAGTAGATACGCAGTATTTT. Translating gives CASSSSGTRAGVDTQYF.